This is a list of T cell receptor beta chains from one sample in a study of cytomegalovirus exposure and HLA in healthy donors. TCRdb keeps only in-frame clones here, not all; method: immunoSEQ multiplex PCR. The table shows about 360,000 clones, with 86% occurring only once. The sample comprised PBMCs. The receptors here all came from a woman under 30 in good health and CMV-seronegative. Each CDR3 is given with its conserved first and last residue. The D gene is left open where the match is weak. Clone size is not always given. Where it is, it says once, few, many or a class for expanded clones.

j_call d_call clone_size v_call cdr3_nt cdr3_aa
TRBJ2-7 . . TRBV15 TGTGCCACCAGCAAGGGGGAAATGGGCGAGCAGTACTTC CATSKGEMGEQYF
TRBJ2-7 TRBD2 . TRBV9 TGTGCCAGCAGCATAGGGACTAGCGGGAGTTACGAGCAGTACTTC CASSIGTSGSYEQYF
TRBJ2-1 . . TRBV15 TGTGCCACCAGCGGGGTTATGCGGGTCAATGAGCAGTTCTTC CATSGVMRVNEQFF
TRBJ2-5 . . TRBV20-1 TGCAGTGCCAGTCCCCAAGAGACCCAGTACTTC CSASPQETQYF
TRBJ1-1 . . TRBV7-9 TGTGCCAGCAGCTTTACAGGGACAAACACTGAAGCTTTCTTT CASSFTGTNTEAFF
TRBJ2-7 TRBD1 once TRBV19 TGTGCCAGTAGTATAAGAGGACAGGGGGCTTACGAGCAGTACTTC CASSIRGQGAYEQYF
TRBJ1-4 TRBD1 . TRBV18 TGTGCCAGCTCACCCGACAGGGATGAAAAACTGTTTTTT CASSPDRDEKLFF
TRBJ2-5 TRBD2 . TRBV5-8 TGTGCCAGCAGCCCTGGACTAGCGGGGGGGCTGTTTTTAGAGACCCAGTACTTC CASSPGLAGGLFLETQYF
TRBJ2-2 TRBD2 . TRBV27 TGTGCCACCAAATATAGCGGGGGGGCGCCCGGGGAGCTGTTTTTT CATKYSGGAPGELFF
TRBJ2-3 . . TRBV28 TGTGCCAGCAGTCCAGCGGAAGCCACAGATACGCAGTATTTT CASSPAEATDTQYF
TRBJ2-5 . . TRBV28 TGTGCCAGCAGTTTTGGGGGTGGAGGGAAAGAGACCCAGTACTTC CASSFGGGGKETQYF
TRBJ2-7 TRBD2 . TRBV7-6 TGTGCCAGCAGCTTTTCGGGAGGCGAGCAGTACTTC CASSFSGGEQYF
TRBJ1-5 . . TRBV27 TGTGCCAGCAGTTTCGTCCAGGGATTGGGGGGTCGCAATCAGCCCCAGCATTTT CASSFVQGLGGRNQPQHF
TRBJ2-1 TRBD1 . TRBV27 TGTGCCAGCAGCTTGACAGGGGTACCCTACAATGAGCAGTTCTTC CASSLTGVPYNEQFF
TRBJ2-3 TRBD2 few TRBV5-1 TGCGCCAGCAGCCCGGTGGGGAGCGGGATCACAGATACGCAGTATTTT CASSPVGSGITDTQYF
TRBJ1-6 TRBD1 . TRBV6-5 TGTGCCAGCAGTTACTCTCCAGGGGGAAATAATTCACCCCTCCACTTT CASSYSPGGNNSPLHF
TRBJ2-7 TRBD1 . TRBV7-3 TGTGCCAGCAGTTCTGACAGGGGTGGGAACGAGCAGTACTTC CASSSDRGGNEQYF
TRBJ1-5 . . TRBV9 TGTGCCAGCAGTTACGGACCCGGGGGGGGCAATCAGCCCCAGCATTTT CASSYGPGGGNQPQHF
TRBJ2-3 . . TRBV7-8 TGTGCCAGCAGCCGATTAGACGGGGGGCAAGATACGCAGTATTTT CASSRLDGGQDTQYF
TRBJ1-2 . medium-sized TRBV7-8 TGTGCCAGCAGCTTAGCGCAGGGGCTGGATGGCTACACCTTC CASSLAQGLDGYTF
TRBJ2-7 TRBD1 few TRBV11-2 TGTGCCAGCAGCTCGGGACAGTCCTACGAGCAGTACTTC CASSSGQSYEQYF
TRBJ2-7 . . TRBV4-1 TGCGCCAGCAGCCAAGGTTCCATCTCCTACGAGCAGTACTTC CASSQGSISYEQYF
TRBJ2-1 TRBD1 . TRBV10-2 TGCGCCAGCAGTGAAGGACAGGGTTACAATGAGCAGTTCTTC CASSEGQGYNEQFF
TRBJ1-4 TRBD1 . TRBV5-1 TGCGCCAGCAGCGTACAGGGGGCGCGGGGTGAAAAACTGTTTTTT CASSVQGARGEKLFF
TRBJ2-7 . . TRBV29-1 TGCAGCGTTGGGAGCTACGAGCAGTACTTC CSVGSYEQYF
TRBJ1-2 . few TRBV19 TGTGCCAGTAGTATAGAGTCGTATGGCTACACCTTC CASSIESYGYTF
TRBJ1-1 . . TRBV2 TGTGCCAGCAGACCGGACAGTATTGAAGCTTTCTTT CASRPDSIEAFF
TRBJ1-4 . . TRBV11-2 TGTGCCAGCAGCTTAGGGCAGGGTAATCCAGCAACTAATGAAAAACTGTTTTTT CASSLGQGNPATNEKLFF
TRBJ1-1 TRBD1 . TRBV27 TGTGCCAGCAGTTTATCGAGGGACAGGGTTAGTTCCCTCACTGAAGCTTTCTTT CASSLSRDRVSSLTEAFF
TRBJ1-1 . . TRBV28 TGTGCCAGCAGTTTAGGCAGGGGAACTGAAGCTTTCTTT CASSLGRGTEAFF
TRBJ2-2 TRBD2 . TRBV2 TGTGCCAGCAAACCCTTAGCGGGGGTTAACACCGGGGAGCTGTTTTTT CASKPLAGVNTGELFF
TRBJ2-3 . few TRBV21-1 TGTGCCAGCAGCAAAGAAGCGGGAGCAGATACGCAGTATTTT CASSKEAGADTQYF
TRBJ1-1 TRBD1 . TRBV2 TGTGCCAGCAGTCCACAGGGGATGGGGTTCGCTTTCTTT CASSPQGMGFAFF
TRBJ2-3 . . TRBV5-6 TGTGCCAGCAGCTTGTCAGGGTATGGGGCAGATACGCAGTATTTT CASSLSGYGADTQYF
TRBJ2-7 . . TRBV28 TGTGCCAGCAGTTTCCCCCTCGGGACGGCCGGGGTCGGGAGCTCCTACGAGCAGTACTTC CASSFPLGTAGVGSSYEQYF
TRBJ2-7 TRBD2 . TRBV30 TGTGCCTGGAGTGGGGGGACTAGCGCCCACGAGCAGTACTTC CAWSGGTSAHEQYF
TRBJ2-5 . . TRBV4-1 TGCGCCAGCAGCCACTCTAGGGGGCGAGCGGGAGAGACCCAGTACTTC CASSHSRGRAGETQYF
TRBJ1-2 TRBD1 few TRBV11-2 TGTGCCAGCAGCTGGGACAGATCAAACTATGGCTACACCTTC CASSWDRSNYGYTF
TRBJ2-3 TRBD2 . TRBV27 TGTGCCAGCAGACCTAGCGGGGGTTATGATACGCAGTATTTT CASRPSGGYDTQYF
TRBJ2-7 TRBD2 . TRBV6-1 TGTGCCAGCAGTGAAGGAGGGACTAGCGGGAGTATACCCCAGCAGTACTTC CASSEGGTSGSIPQQYF
TRBJ2-7 . . TRBV5-1 TGCGCCAGCAGCTTACAGGGTCCCCCCTACGAGCAGTACTTC CASSLQGPPYEQYF
TRBJ1-4 . . TRBV4-1 TGCGCCAGCAGCCCACGGACAGACGCAACTAATGAAAAACTGTTTTTT CASSPRTDATNEKLFF
TRBJ2-7 TRBD2 . TRBV18 TGTGCCAGCTCACCACCCGAGGGAGGGCCAGCCTACGAGCAGTACTTC CASSPPEGGPAYEQYF
TRBJ2-2 TRBD2 . TRBV13 TGTGCCAGCAGCAGCCGGACTAGCGGGTGGGGCACCGGGGAGCTGTTTTTT CASSSRTSGWGTGELFF